These 26 T cell receptor beta chains originate from one sample sequenced in a study of regulatory T cells in long-lasting Graves disease. Building the TCR beta libraries relied on iRepertoire HTBI primers, and CDR3 regions underwent Arm-PCR. Using its own MiXCR run on the multiplex PCR reads, TCRdb lists one record per CDR3 protein. The sample records 400,000 to 450,000 distinct CDR3 sequences, about 17% being singletons. Time point of the sample: newly diagnosed GD, antithyroid drugs for less than 3 months. PBMC-derived RNA was used for the TCR library. These data also formed part of another study, on T cells in Graves' hyperthyroidism and ophthalmopathy.

The sequenced sample was peripheral blood mononuclear cells (PBMCs), obtained at new diagnosis, from a patient treated with antithyroid drugs. These receptors were obtained from a woman in her thirties with Graves disease.

This clonotype has more than one count but fewer than ten. The V and J genes are TRBV28 and TRBJ2-1; no clear D. The CDR3 has 16 amino acids. Per the germline V gene, CDR1 is MDHEN and CDR2 is SYDVKM. V was pared by 1 base and J by 2 bases, with 12 bases between. Here the CDR3 reads CASSLYGLAAYNEQFF. The CDR3 nucleotides are TGTGCCAGCAGTTTATACGGGCTGGCAGCCTACAATGAGCAGTTCTTC.

This clonotype was observed a handful of times. The rearrangement uses TRBV4-1 and TRBJ1-2; D not certain. Germline-derived CDR1 and CDR2 are MGHRA and YSYEKL. The CDR3 sequence is 18 residues long. V lost 1 base and J 3 bases, leaving 21 bases between the germline ends. CDR3 in DNA: TGCGCCAGCAGCCAAGTGGTATCTCGTCGGGGAACGGACTATGGCTACACCTTC. Translation: CASSQVVSRRGTDYGYTF.

The V call is TRBV7-9, the J call TRBJ2-7, with TRBD2 matching over 13 bases. Germline V gene data show CDR1 as SEHNR and CDR2 as FQNEAQ (reference sequence). J gave up 6 bases and V 2 bases, and 7 bases lay outside the gene matches. This CDR3 is 16 amino acids long. Here the CDR3 DNA reads TGTGCCAGCAGCTTACTGGGGACTAGCGGGATACGCGAGCAGTACTTC. Protein sequence: CASSLLGTSGIREQYF.

The gene calls are TRBV9 and TRBJ1-2, with a weak D call TRBD1 (5 bases). Germline V gene data show CDR1 as SGDLS and CDR2 as YYNGEE. CDR3 length: 12 amino acids. Trimming cost V 4 bases and J 8 bases, with 12 bases left between them. The CDR3 here is CASSPSGGGYTF. The CDR3 nucleotides are TGTGCCAGCAGCCCATCCGGGGGGGGCTACACCTTC.

This clonotype was recorded many times. V is TRBV4-3 and J is TRBJ2-7, with 8 bases lining up with TRBD1. CDR3 size: 16 residues. Trimming took 1 base from V and 3 from J; bases not matched to a gene: 8. CDR1 LGHNA and CDR2 YSLEER come from the germline V gene. In DNA, the CDR3 is TGCGCCAGCAGCCAAGGGCGGACAGGGACCAGCTACGAGCAGTACTTC. Its protein product is CASSQGRTGTSYEQYF.

This clonotype was picked up many times. The genes are TRBV2 and TRBJ2-2, with a possible D match to TRBD2 (6 bases). The CDR3 is 14 residues long. Germline V CDR1 and CDR2: SNHLY, FYNNEI. V was trimmed by 6 bases and J by 7 bases, leaving 15 bases between them. The CDR3 nucleotides are TGTGCCAGCAGACCGGGACTTGGGATCGGGGAGCTGTTTTTT. As protein: CASRPGLGIGELFF.

This clonotype turned up a few times. The chain carries TRBV27 and TRBJ2-7; D gene ambiguous. Per germline, CDR1 MNHEY and CDR2 SMNVEV (reference sequence). V lost 0 bases and J 3 bases, leaving 6 bases between the germline ends. This CDR3 has 13 amino acids. Here the CDR3 DNA reads TGTGCCAGCAGTTTATCTGTCGGCTACGAGCAGTACTTC. Protein: CASSLSVGYEQYF.

There are a few counts of this clonotype. The gene calls are TRBV9 and TRBJ2-7; tentative D call: TRBD2 (5 bases). V was trimmed by 0 bases and J by 0 bases, leaving 13 bases between them. This CDR3 is built from 16 residues. CDR1 and CDR2 (germline): SGDLS, YYNGEE. DNA of the CDR3: TGTGCCAGCAGCGTAGGACCTAGCCAGAGCTCCTACGAGCAGTACTTC. It encodes CASSVGPSQSSYEQYF.

The chain couples TRBV5-6 to TRBJ2-1, with a possible D match to TRBD2 (5 bases). The CDR3 contains 16 residues. Trimming left V 2 bases short and J 1 base short, with 13 bases between. Germline lookup yields CDR1 SGHDT and CDR2 YYEEEE. The chain's CDR3 is CASSLKGSDSYNEQFF. CDR3 bases: TGTGCCAGCAGCTTAAAAGGGAGTGATTCCTACAATGAGCAGTTCTTC.

This clonotype was observed many times. This chain uses TRBV6-2 or TRBV6-3 with TRBJ2-3; the D gene is possibly TRBD2 (5 bases). CDR3 length: 15 residues. Per germline, CDR1 MNHEY and CDR2 SVGEGT. Trimming took off 2 bases at V and 0 bases at J, with 9 bases between the two ends. The CDR3 nucleotides are TGTGCCAGCAGTTACAGCGGTCCTAGCACAGATACGCAGTATTTT. It codes for CASSYSGPSTDTQYF.

The chain joins TRBV19 to TRBJ2-1; 12 bases map to TRBD1. The CDR3 sequence is 15 residues long. J gave up 3 bases and V 7 bases, and 4 bases lay outside the gene matches. Per germline, CDR1 LNHDA and CDR2 SQIVND (reference sequence). The CDR3 is CASTWDRGLYNEQFF. CDR3 coding DNA: TGTGCCAGTACCTGGGACAGGGGGCTCTACAATGAGCAGTTCTTC.

This clonotype was observed many times. The gene calls are TRBV28 and TRBJ1-6, with D maybe TRBD1 (6 bases). The germline gives CDR1 MDHEN, CDR2 SYDVKM. V shed 11 bases and J shed 0 bases, with 14 bases lying between them. The CDR3 extends over 15 amino acids. CDR3 amino acids: CAGRQASSYNSPLHF. The CDR3 DNA sequence: TGTGCCGGGAGACAGGCGAGCTCCTATAATTCACCCCTCCACTTT.

The rearrangement uses TRBV7-8 and TRBJ2-3, with TRBD2 matching 11 bases. The CDR3 sequence is 17 residues long. The germline gives CDR1 SGHVS, CDR2 FQNEAQ. After removal of 0 bases from V and 4 bases from J, the junction contained 6 bases not matched to a gene. This CDR3 reads CASSLAASGRIADTQYF. CDR3 nucleotide sequence: TGTGCCAGCAGCTTAGCCGCTAGCGGGAGGATCGCAGATACGCAGTATTTT.

The table lists this clonotype with many counts. The chain is built from TRBV12-3 or TRBV12-4 and TRBJ2-1, with 10 bases lining up with TRBD1. There are 18 residues in the CDR3. Trimming removed 5 bases from V and 5 bases from J; junction bases left unmatched: 15. The CDR3, as DNA: TGTGCCAGCAGTGCAAGGACAGGGGGATTAGTCGGGAACAATGAGCAGTTCTTC. Residues: CASSARTGGLVGNNEQFF.

This clonotype has at least ten counts. This chain uses TRBV20-1 with TRBJ2-3; D gene ambiguous. Per germline, CDR1 DFQATT and CDR2 SNEGSKA (reference sequence). The CDR3 consists of 15 residues. The ends were cut back, 0 bases at V and 1 base at J, with 11 bases in the middle. CDR3 nucleotide sequence: TGCAGTGCTAGAGATTATGCCCACGGCACAGATACGCAGTATTTT. It codes for CSARDYAHGTDTQYF.

This clonotype was seen ten or more times. This rearrangement joins TRBV7-8 to TRBJ2-5, with unresolved D. The CDR3 runs to 15 residues. From germline, CDR1 is SGHVS and CDR2 FQNEAQ. V lost 1 base, J lost 1 base, and 10 bases lay in between. CDR3 DNA sequence: TGTGCCAGCAGCTTAGAATCCGGGCCCCAAGAGACCCAGTACTTC. Its translation: CASSLESGPQETQYF.

This clonotype has only a few counts. The V gene is TRBV7-9, the J gene TRBJ2-7; unclear D gene. The CDR3 contains 17 residues. Per germline, CDR1 SEHNR and CDR2 FQNEAQ (reference sequence). Trimming cost V 1 base and J 4 bases, with 20 bases left between them. The chain's CDR3 is CASSLGRAGLTPYEQYF. CDR3 nucleotide sequence: TGTGCCAGCAGCTTAGGGCGCGCAGGTCTGACTCCTTACGAGCAGTACTTC.

The V gene is TRBV20-1, the J gene TRBJ2-1, with TRBD2 identical over 8 bases. The CDR3 covers 13 residues. V was clipped by 6 bases and J by 5 bases; unmatched bases: 6. Germline V gene data show CDR1 as DFQATT and CDR2 as SNEGSKA (reference sequence). CDR3: CSALAGPHNEQFF. The CDR3 DNA reads as TGCAGTGCCTTAGCGGGGCCGCACAATGAGCAGTTCTTC.

This clonotype was recorded at least ten times. The chain links TRBV7-8 to TRBJ2-1, with 9 nucleotides matching TRBD2. Losses at the gene ends were 7 bases for V and 9 bases for J; bases not matched to a gene: 13. This CDR3 has 15 amino acids. Germline assignment: CDR1 SGHVS and CDR2 FQNEAQ. The CDR3 bases are TGTGCCAGCAACCCCCGAGTTGGGACTAGCCCTGAGCAGTTCTTC. Amino acid sequence: CASNPRVGTSPEQFF.

The CDR3 sequence is CSVEDSRGQGEKLFF. As DNA, the CDR3 is TGCAGCGTTGAAGATTCCAGGGGGCAAGGGGAAAAACTGTTTTTT. The gene calls are TRBV29-1 and TRBJ1-4; 8 bases match TRBD1. The CDR3 consists of 15 residues. V was clipped by 0 bases and J by 8 bases; unmatched bases: 8. CDR1 SQVTM and CDR2 ANQGSEA come from the germline V gene.

This clonotype was observed many times. J is TRBJ2-1 and V is TRBV11-2; D possibly uses TRBD1 or TRBD2 (5 bases each). The CDR3 is made up of 17 amino acids. Germline assignment: CDR1 SGHAT and CDR2 FQNNGV. V was trimmed by 5 bases and J by 0 bases, leaving 17 bases between them. The CDR3 protein is CASSPGYRISSYNEQFF. CDR3 bases: TGTGCCAGCAGCCCGGGGTACAGGATAAGCTCCTACAATGAGCAGTTCTTC.

This clonotype turned up a few times. The rearrangement uses TRBV30 and TRBJ2-1; tentatively, D is TRBD2 (6 bases). The end of the DNA aligns better with TRBJ2-5, so the J call may be wrong. Germline values: CDR1 GTSNPN, CDR2 SVGIG (reference sequence). This CDR3 is 13 amino acids long. The CDR3 DNA is TGTGCCGGATCCTCGGGACTTCAAGAGACCCAGTACTTC. Amino acids: CAGSSGLQETQYF.

This clonotype was counted at least ten times. The rearrangement links TRBV13 to TRBJ1-3, with 9 bases lining up with TRBD1. V shed 4 bases and J 5 bases; nucleotides not matched to a gene: 9. The germline CDR1 and CDR2 sequences are PRHDT and FYEKMQ (reference sequence). The CDR3 extends over 16 amino acids. The chain's CDR3 is CASSSQIQGARNTIYF. In nucleotides, the CDR3 is TGTGCCAGCAGCTCCCAAATACAGGGGGCACGAAACACCATATATTTT.

This clonotype was observed a handful of times. The rearrangement joins TRBV4-1 to TRBJ2-2; perhaps D is TRBD1 or TRBD2 (7 bases each). The ends were cut back, 3 bases at V and 5 bases at J, with 13 bases in the middle. Germline V gives CDR1 MGHRA, CDR2 YSYEKL. The CDR3 runs 15 residues. In DNA, the CDR3 is TGCGCCAGCAGCCAGGGAGGGGGCCTTACCGGGGAGCTGTTTTTT. It translates to CASSQGGGLTGELFF.

The genes are TRBV7-9 and TRBJ1-1; D possibly corresponds to TRBD1 (5 bases). V lost 2 bases, J lost 5 bases, and 15 bases lay in between. Germline assignment: CDR1 SEHNR and CDR2 FQNEAQ (reference sequence). The CDR3 totals 15 residues. The CDR3 sequence: CASSLWGKRGTEAFF. As DNA, the CDR3 is TGTGCCAGCAGCTTATGGGGGAAGCGGGGTACTGAAGCTTTCTTT.

This clonotype was recorded at least ten times. This rearrangement joins TRBV29-1 to TRBJ1-1; 7 positions agree with TRBD1. Germline V gives CDR1 SQVTM, CDR2 ANQGSEA. The J segment lost 5 bases and the V segment lost 5 bases, leaving 14 bases of the junction unmatched. This CDR3 region has 15 residues. The DNA of the CDR3 is TGCAGCGTTATCGGGACAGCCCGAGTTTCAACTGAAGCTTTCTTT. It translates to CSVIGTARVSTEAFF.